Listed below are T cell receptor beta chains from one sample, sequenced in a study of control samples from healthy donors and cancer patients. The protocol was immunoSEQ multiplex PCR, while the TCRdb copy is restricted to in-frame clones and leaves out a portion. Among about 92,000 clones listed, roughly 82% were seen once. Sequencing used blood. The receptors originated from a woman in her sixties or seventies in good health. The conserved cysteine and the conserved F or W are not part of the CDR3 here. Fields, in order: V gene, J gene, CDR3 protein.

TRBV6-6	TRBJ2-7	ASSDNGTPPYEQY
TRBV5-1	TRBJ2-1	ASSLVGGQVDEQF
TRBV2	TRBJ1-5	ASSVRTGERQPQH
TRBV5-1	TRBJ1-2	ASSLSKVLEEGYT
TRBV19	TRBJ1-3	ASSTPGRASGNTIY
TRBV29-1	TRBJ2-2	SVFGTANTGELF
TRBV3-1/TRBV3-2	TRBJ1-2	ASSPAGDYGYT
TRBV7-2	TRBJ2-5	ASSLAPGLAGGSETQY
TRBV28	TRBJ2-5	ASSLGGGQGGVETQY
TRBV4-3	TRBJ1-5	ASSLPDGTGQPQH
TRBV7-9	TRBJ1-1	ASSLLQGGTEAF
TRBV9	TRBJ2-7	ASSVEPPPMVCLHSYEQY
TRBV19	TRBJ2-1	ASSIDGGNEQF
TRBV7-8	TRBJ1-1	ASSLGAGFLKF
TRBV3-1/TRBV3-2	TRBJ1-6	ASSHVQGARSPLH